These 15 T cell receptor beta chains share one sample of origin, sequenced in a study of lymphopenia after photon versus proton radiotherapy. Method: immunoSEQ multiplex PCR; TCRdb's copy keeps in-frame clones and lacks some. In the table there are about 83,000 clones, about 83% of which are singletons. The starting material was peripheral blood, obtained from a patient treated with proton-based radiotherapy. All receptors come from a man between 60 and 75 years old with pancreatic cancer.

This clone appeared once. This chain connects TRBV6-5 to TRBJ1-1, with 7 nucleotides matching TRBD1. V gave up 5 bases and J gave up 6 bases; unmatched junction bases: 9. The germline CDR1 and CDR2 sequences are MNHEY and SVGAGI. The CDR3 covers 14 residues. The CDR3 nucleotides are TGTGCCAGCAGTGAGATGACAGGGCGGCCTGAAGCTTTCTTT. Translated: CASSEMTGRPEAFF.

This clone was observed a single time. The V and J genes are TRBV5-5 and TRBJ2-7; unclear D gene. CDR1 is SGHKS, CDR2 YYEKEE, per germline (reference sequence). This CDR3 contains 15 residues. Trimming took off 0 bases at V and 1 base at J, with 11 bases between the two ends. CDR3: CASSLGIGISYEQYF. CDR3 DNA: TGTGCCAGCAGCTTGGGCATAGGGATATCCTACGAGCAGTACTTC.

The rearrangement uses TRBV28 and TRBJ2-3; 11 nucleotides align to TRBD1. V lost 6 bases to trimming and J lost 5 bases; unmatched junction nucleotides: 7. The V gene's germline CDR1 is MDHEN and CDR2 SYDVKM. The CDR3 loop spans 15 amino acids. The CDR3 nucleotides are TGTGCCAGCAGGAGCTCCGGGACAGGGGGAGATACGCAGTATTTT. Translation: CASRSSGTGGDTQYF.

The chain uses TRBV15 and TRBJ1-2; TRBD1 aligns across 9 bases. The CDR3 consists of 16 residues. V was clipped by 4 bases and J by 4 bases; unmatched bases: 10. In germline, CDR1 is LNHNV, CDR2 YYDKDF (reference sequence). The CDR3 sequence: CATSTSTGGSLYGYTF. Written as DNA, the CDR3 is TGTGCCACCAGCACCTCGACAGGGGGATCTCTCTATGGCTACACCTTC. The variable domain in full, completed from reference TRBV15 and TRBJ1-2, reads DAMVIQNPRYQVTQFGKPVTLSCSQTLNHNVMYWYQQKSSQAPKLLFHYYDKDFNNEADTPDNFQSRRPNTSFCFLDIRSPGLGDTAMYLCATSTSTGGSLYGYTFGSGTRLTVV.

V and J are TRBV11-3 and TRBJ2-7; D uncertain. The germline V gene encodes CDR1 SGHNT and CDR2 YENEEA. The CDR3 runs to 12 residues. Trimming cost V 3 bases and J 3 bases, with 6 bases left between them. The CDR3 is CASSFRSYEQYF. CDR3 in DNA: TGTGCCAGCAGCTTTCGGAGCTACGAGCAGTACTTC. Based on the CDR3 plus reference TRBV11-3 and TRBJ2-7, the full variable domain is EAGVVQSPRYKIIEKKQPVAFWCNPISGHNTLYWYLQNLGQGPELLIRYENEEAVDDSQLPKDRFSAERLKGVDSTLKIQPAELGDSAVYLCASSFRSYEQYFGPGTRLTVT.

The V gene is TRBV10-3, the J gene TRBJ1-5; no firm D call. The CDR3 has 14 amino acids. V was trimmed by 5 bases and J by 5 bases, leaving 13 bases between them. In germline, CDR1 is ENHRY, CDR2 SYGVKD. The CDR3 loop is CAISRVDGDQPQHF. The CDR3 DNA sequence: TGTGCCATCAGTCGAGTCGACGGGGATCAGCCCCAGCATTTT.

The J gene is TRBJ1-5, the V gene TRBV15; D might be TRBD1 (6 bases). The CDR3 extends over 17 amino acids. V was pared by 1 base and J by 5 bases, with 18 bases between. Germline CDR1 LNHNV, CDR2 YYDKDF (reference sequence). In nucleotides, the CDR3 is TGTGCCACCAGCAGAGCGGACCCTCCGAGGGGGGATCAGCCCCAGCATTTT. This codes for CATSRADPPRGDQPQHF.

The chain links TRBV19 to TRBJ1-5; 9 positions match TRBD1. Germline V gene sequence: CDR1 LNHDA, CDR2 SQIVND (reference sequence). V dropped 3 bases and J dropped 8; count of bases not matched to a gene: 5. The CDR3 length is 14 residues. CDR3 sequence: CASSMGQGSEPQHF. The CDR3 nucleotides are TGTGCCAGTAGTATGGGACAGGGAAGTGAGCCCCAGCATTTT. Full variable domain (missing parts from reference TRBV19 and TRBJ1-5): DGGITQSPKYLFRKEGQNVTLSCEQNLNHDAMYWYRQDPGQGLRLIYYSQIVNDFQKGDIAEGYSVSREKKESFPLTVTSAQKNPTAFYLCASSMGQGSEPQHFGDGTRLSIL.

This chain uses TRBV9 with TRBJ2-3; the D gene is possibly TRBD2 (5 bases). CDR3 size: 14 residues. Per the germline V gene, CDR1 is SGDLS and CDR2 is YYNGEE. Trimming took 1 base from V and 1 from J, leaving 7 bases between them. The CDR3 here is CASSVKAGTDTQYF. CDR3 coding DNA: TGTGCCAGCAGCGTAAAAGCGGGCACAGATACGCAGTATTTT.

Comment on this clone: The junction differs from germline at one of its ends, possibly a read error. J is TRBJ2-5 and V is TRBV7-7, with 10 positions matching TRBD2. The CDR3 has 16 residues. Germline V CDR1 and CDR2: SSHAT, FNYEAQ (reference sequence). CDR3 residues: CASSLAGASGRETQYF. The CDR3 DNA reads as TGTGCTAGCAGCTTAGCGGGCGCTAGCGGGAGAGAGACCCAGTACTTC.

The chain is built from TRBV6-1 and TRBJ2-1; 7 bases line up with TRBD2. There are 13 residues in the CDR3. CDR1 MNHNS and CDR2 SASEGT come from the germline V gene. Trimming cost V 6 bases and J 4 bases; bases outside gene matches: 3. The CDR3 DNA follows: TGTGCCAGCAGGCTAGCGGAGTACAATGAGCAGTTCTTC. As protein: CASRLAEYNEQFF.

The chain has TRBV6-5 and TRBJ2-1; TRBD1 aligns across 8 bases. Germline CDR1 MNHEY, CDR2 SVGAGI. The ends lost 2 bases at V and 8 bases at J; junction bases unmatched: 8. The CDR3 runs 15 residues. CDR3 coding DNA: TGTGCCAGCAGTTACCCGAGCCAGGGGGCATATGAGCAGTTCTTC. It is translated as CASSYPSQGAYEQFF.

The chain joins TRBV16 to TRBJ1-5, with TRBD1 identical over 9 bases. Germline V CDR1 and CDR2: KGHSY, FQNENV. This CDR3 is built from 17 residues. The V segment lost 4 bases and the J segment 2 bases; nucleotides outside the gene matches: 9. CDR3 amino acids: CASSRHRGQGGNQPQHF. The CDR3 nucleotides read TGTGCCAGCAGCCGTCATAGGGGACAGGGTGGCAATCAGCCCCAGCATTTT.

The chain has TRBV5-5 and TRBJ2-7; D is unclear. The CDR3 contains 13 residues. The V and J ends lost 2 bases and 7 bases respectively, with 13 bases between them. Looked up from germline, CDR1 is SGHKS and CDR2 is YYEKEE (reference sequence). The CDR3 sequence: CASSFEGLREQYF. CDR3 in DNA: TGTGCCAGCAGCTTTGAAGGGCTTCGGGAGCAGTACTTC.

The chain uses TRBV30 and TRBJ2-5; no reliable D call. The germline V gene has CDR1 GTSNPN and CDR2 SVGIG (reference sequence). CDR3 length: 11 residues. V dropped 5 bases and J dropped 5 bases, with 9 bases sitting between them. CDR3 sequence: CAWGVQETQYF. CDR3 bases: TGTGCCTGGGGGGTCCAGGAGACCCAGTACTTC. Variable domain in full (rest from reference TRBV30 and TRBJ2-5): SQTIHQWPATLVQPVGSPLSLECTVEGTSNPNLYWYRQAAGRGLQLLFYSVGIGQISSEVPQNLSASRPQDRQFILSSKKLLLSDSGFYLCAWGVQETQYFGPGTRLLVL.